These 17 T cell receptor beta chains were all obtained from the same sample, sequenced in a study of blood T cell repertoires in COVID-19. TCRdb's table, derived via immunoSEQ multiplex PCR, lists solely in-frame clones and lacks some. The repertoire holds fewer than 250,000 clones, with 80% to 90% as singletons. The sample taken for sequencing was peripheral blood. The origin of the receptors is a woman aged 40 to 49 with active or convalescent COVID-19.

The V and J genes are TRBV20-1 and TRBJ1-6, with a weak D call TRBD1 (6 bases). The CDR3 covers 15 residues. Trimming pared 3 bases from V and 4 bases from J, leaving 13 bases between. Germline lookup yields CDR1 DFQATT and CDR2 SNEGSKA (reference sequence). The CDR3 coding sequence is TGCAGTGCTAGTAGGGGGGGACTGTATAATTCACCCCTCCACTTT. Its translation is CSASRGGLYNSPLHF.

This chain joins TRBV5-8 and TRBJ1-2, with D perhaps TRBD1 (6 bases). This CDR3 contains 15 residues. The V gene's germline CDR1 is SGHTS and CDR2 YDEGEE. V lost 3 bases to trimming and J lost 3 bases, with 15 bases between them. CDR3 amino acids: CASSSYRAVDYGYTF. CDR3 nucleotides: TGTGCCAGCAGCTCCTACAGGGCGGTGGACTATGGCTACACCTTC.

The rearrangement uses TRBV5-4 and TRBJ1-4; 7 bases align to TRBD1. CDR1 is SGHNT and CDR2 is YYREEE in the germline V gene (reference sequence). V lost 2 bases and J lost 11; bases outside the gene matches: 3. The CDR3 runs to 12 residues. This chain's CDR3 is CASSFLGGKLFF. The CDR3, as DNA: TGTGCCAGCAGCTTCCTAGGGGGCAAACTGTTTTTT.

V usage is TRBV5-5 and J usage is TRBJ1-5; 10 positions agree with TRBD1. This CDR3 has 15 residues. Germline CDR1 SGHKS, CDR2 YYEKEE (reference sequence). V gave up 4 bases and J gave up 3 bases; unmatched junction bases: 4. The CDR3 region has the DNA TGTGCCAGCAGCCGGGACAGGGGATACAATCAGCCCCAGCATTTT. This sequence encodes CASSRDRGYNQPQHF.

The J gene is TRBJ2-7, the V gene TRBV18; D might be TRBD1 (6 bases). Germline-derived CDR1 and CDR2 are KGHSH and LQKENI. Trimming removed 6 bases from V and 1 base from J, with 13 bases in between. The CDR3 contains 14 residues. The CDR3 nucleotides are TGTGCCAGCTCTCTCTCCACAGGGTCCTACGAGCAGTACTTC. Translation: CASSLSTGSYEQYF. Complete variable domain (other parts from reference TRBV18 and TRBJ2-7): NAGVMQNPRHLVRRRGQEARLRCSPMKGHSHVYWYRQLPEEGLKFMVYLQKENIIDESGMPKERFSAEFPKEGPSILRIQQVVRGDSAAYFCASSLSTGSYEQYFGPGTRLTVT.

Written as DNA, the CDR3 is TGTGCCAGCAGCAAGGAGCGGACTAGCGGGAGGGCGGGCTACAATGAGCAGTTCTTC. Its translation: CASSKERTSGRAGYNEQFF. The chain couples TRBV11-2 to TRBJ2-1; 15 bases agree with TRBD2. Germline V CDR1 and CDR2: SGHAT, FQNNGV. The length of the CDR3 is 19 residues. The V and J ends lost 5 bases and 3 bases, in that order; junction bases with no gene match: 11.

The gene calls are TRBV7-9 and TRBJ2-1; 7 nucleotides match TRBD2. Germline V gene sequence: CDR1 SEHNR, CDR2 FQNEAQ (reference sequence). V was pared by 10 bases and J by 5 bases, with 14 bases of the junction left unmatched. The CDR3 sequence is 15 residues long. CDR3 in DNA: TGTGCCACCAGGGTAGCGGGCGCCGGCAACAATGAGCAGTTCTTC. Protein: CATRVAGAGNNEQFF.

The genes are TRBV7-2 and TRBJ2-3, with unresolved D. V was cut by 0 bases and J by 2 bases, with 9 bases left in between. Germline loops: CDR1 SGHTA, CDR2 FQGNSA. This CDR3 has 15 amino acids. The DNA of the CDR3 is TGTGCCAGCAGCTTAGCCGTACTGTACACAGATACGCAGTATTTT. Amino acids: CASSLAVLYTDTQYF.

For the CDR3, the DNA is TGTGCCAGCAAAGTATCCGGGGACAGCAACTATGGCTACACCTTC. Translation gives CASKVSGDSNYGYTF. The rearrangement uses TRBV6-5 and TRBJ1-2, with 7 bases identical to TRBD1. Germline values: CDR1 MNHEY, CDR2 SVGAGI. The CDR3 sequence is 15 residues long. Trimming removed 7 bases from V and 2 bases from J; junction bases left unmatched: 10.

CDR3 nucleotides: TGTGCCAGCAGCTTGGACTTTTCCGGAGCCTACGAGCAGTACTTC. It encodes CASSLDFSGAYEQYF. The J gene is TRBJ2-7, the V gene TRBV11-3; the D gene is possibly TRBD2 (5 bases). Per germline, CDR1 SGHNT and CDR2 YENEEA. The CDR3 sequence is 15 residues long. Trimming removed 3 bases from V and 2 bases from J, with 14 bases in between.

The chain couples TRBV13 to TRBJ1-2; 7 positions agree with TRBD1. Trimming removed 4 bases from V and 2 bases from J; junction bases left unmatched: 1. The CDR3 runs 13 residues. The germline V gene has CDR1 PRHDT and CDR2 FYEKMQ (reference sequence). Written as DNA, the CDR3 is TGTGCCAGCAGCTCGGGACAGAACTATGGCTACACCTTC. It specifies CASSSGQNYGYTF.

The V call is TRBV7-2, the J call TRBJ2-5; perhaps TRBD2 as D (6 bases). Germline V lookup: CDR1 SGHTA, CDR2 FQGNSA. With 3 bases removed from V and 2 bases from J, the gap between germline ends came to 22 bases. CDR3 length equals 18 residues. The DNA for the CDR3 is TGTGCCAGCAGCTTCAATATAGGCGGGACTTTCCGGCAAGAGACCCAGTACTTC. Translation: CASSFNIGGTFRQETQYF.

CDR3 bases: TGCGCCAGCAGCTTATACTCGAACACTGAAGCTTTCTTT. The encoded protein is CASSLYSNTEAFF. The chain carries TRBV5-1 and TRBJ1-1; D is uncertain. Germline lookup yields CDR1 SGHRS and CDR2 YFSETQ. This CDR3 comprises 13 residues. Trimming cost V 2 bases and J 1 base, with 6 bases left between them.

The chain joins TRBV19 to TRBJ1-1, with D maybe TRBD1 (5 bases). The CDR3 extends over 13 amino acids. V dropped 6 bases and J dropped 3 bases, with 11 bases sitting between them. Germline V lookup: CDR1 LNHDA, CDR2 SQIVND (reference sequence). For the CDR3, the DNA is TGTGCCAGTAGCAGACAGTGGGACACTGAAGCTTTCTTT. Translation gives CASSRQWDTEAFF.

V usage is TRBV7-2 and J usage is TRBJ2-5; a possible D gene is TRBD1 (6 bases). Germline V gives CDR1 SGHTA, CDR2 FQGNSA. This CDR3 has 14 amino acids. The V end was cut by 5 bases, the J end by 4 bases, with 14 bases between. CDR3 DNA: TGTGCCAGCAGCCCAACAGGGATCAGAGAGACCCAGTACTTC. As protein: CASSPTGIRETQYF.

The J gene is TRBJ2-2, the V gene TRBV29-1; 15 bases map to TRBD2. The V segment lost 1 base and the J segment 4 bases; nucleotides outside the gene matches: 7. The CDR3 loop spans 18 amino acids. Germline V lookup: CDR1 SQVTM, CDR2 ANQGSEA. CDR3 in amino acids: CSVEGGLAGGPRTGELFF. CDR3 sequence (DNA): TGCAGCGTTGAAGGCGGACTAGCGGGAGGGCCTCGCACCGGGGAGCTGTTTTTT.

The V and J genes are TRBV4-2 and TRBJ1-6; a weak D match, TRBD1 (5 bases). This CDR3 is built from 16 residues. Trimming removed 1 base from V and 7 bases from J, with 14 bases in between. The germline gives CDR1 LGHNA, CDR2 YNFKEQ. The CDR3 region is CASSQAEGFLNSPLHF. The DNA of the CDR3 is TGTGCCAGCAGCCAAGCGGAGGGGTTCCTCAATTCACCCCTCCACTTT.